The 2 T cell receptor beta chains in this list originate from one sample, sequenced in a study of blood T cell repertoires in COVID-19. Profiling relied on immunoSEQ multiplex PCR, and the TCRdb table lists in-frame clones only, not all of them. The repertoire holds about 100,000 clones, with approximately 82% as singletons. Specimen: peripheral blood. These receptors were collected from a woman in her sixties or seventies with acute or convalescent COVID-19.

The chain recombines TRBV2 with TRBJ1-1, with D perhaps matching TRBD1 (5 bases). Trimming stripped 7 bases from V and 5 bases from J, with 14 bases between. CDR3 length equals 13 residues. Germline CDR1 SNHLY, CDR2 FYNNEI. CDR3: CASMGRVETEAFF. DNA for the CDR3: TGTGCCAGCATGGGCAGGGTCGAAACTGAAGCTTTCTTT.

CDR3 residues: CASRIDRGPYNEQFF. The CDR3 DNA sequence: TGTGCCAGCAGGATCGACAGGGGTCCGTACAATGAGCAGTTCTTC. This chain links TRBV5-4 with TRBJ2-1, with 8 bases aligning to TRBD1. Germline trimming cut 5 bases from V and 4 bases from J; bases unmatched to any gene: 8. CDR3 length equals 15 residues. Germline V gene lookup returns CDR1 SGHNT and CDR2 YYREEE (reference sequence).